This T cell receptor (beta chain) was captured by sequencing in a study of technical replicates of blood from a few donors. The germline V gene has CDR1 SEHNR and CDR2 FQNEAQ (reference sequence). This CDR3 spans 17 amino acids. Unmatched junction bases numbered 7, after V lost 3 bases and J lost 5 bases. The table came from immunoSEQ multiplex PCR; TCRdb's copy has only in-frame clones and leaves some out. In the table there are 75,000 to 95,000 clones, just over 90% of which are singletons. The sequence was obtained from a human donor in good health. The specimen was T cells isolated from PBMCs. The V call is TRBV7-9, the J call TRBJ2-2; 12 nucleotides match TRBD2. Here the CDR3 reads CASSFLPGLAGTGELFF. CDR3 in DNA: TGTGCCAGCAGCTTCCTGCCTGGACTAGCGGGAACCGGGGAGCTGTTTTTT.